One and the same sample provided the 3 T cell receptor beta chains below, sequenced in a study of CD8 T cells in ankylosing spondylitis (dated by TCRdb to the late 2010s). Summary of the overall study and its limitations: A TCR beta motif of about eight highly homologous amino acid variants appeared characteristic of blood from ankylosing spondylitis patients.

No antigens are known for them. The library came from 5' RACE. For sequencing, an Illumina HiSeq 2500 was employed. TCRdb reanalyzed the raw reads on its own, using fastp at Q25 for trimming and MiXCR for clone calling, and kept in-frame beta chains. One record per CDR3 amino acid sequence lists the most common genes and DNA. The sample table contains about 440,000 distinct CDR3 sequences; only one count was recorded for roughly 17% of them. The top ten clonotypes cover approximately 1% of the sample. The sample was blood, either unsorted or a sorted T cell fraction (not recorded which). Receptor source: a male donor with ankylosing spondylitis.

The J gene is TRBJ2-7, the V gene TRBV6-1; 9 bases are shared with TRBD1. V shed 4 bases and J 3 bases; nucleotides not matched to a gene: 7. The CDR3 length is 15 residues. Germline lookup yields CDR1 MNHNS and CDR2 SASEGT. The DNA for the CDR3 is TGTGCCAGCAGTGCCTCCGGGACAGGGAGCTACGAGCAGTACTTC. Residues: CASSASGTGSYEQYF.

This chain uses TRBV4-1 with TRBJ1-1; 7 bases map to TRBD1. V lost 4 bases and J lost 1; bases outside the gene matches: 9. Per germline, CDR1 MGHRA and CDR2 YSYEKL. This CDR3 has 16 residues. As DNA, the CDR3 is TGCGCCAGCAGCCCGGCGGGGGGACAGAGGAACACTGAAGCTTTCTTT. This translates into CASSPAGGQRNTEAFF.

In its sample, this clonotype was seen a few times. The V call is TRBV24-1, the J call TRBJ2-5; D ambiguous. CDR1 is KGHDR and CDR2 is SFDVKD in the germline V gene. The V and J ends lost 4 bases and 5 bases respectively, with 10 bases between them. This CDR3 spans 13 amino acids. The CDR3, as DNA: TGTGCCACCAGTGACTCTAGGAGTGAGACCCAGTACTTC. Translation: CATSDSRSETQYF.